One sample yielded the 29 T cell receptor beta chains listed below, sequenced in a study of immune heterogeneity within non-small cell lung tumors. Each sample used approximately 0.55 ug of genomic DNA from bulk tumor tissue. Far-apart biopsies, several per primary tumor, were taken during surgery. Undergoing curative surgery were patients whose non-small cell lung cancer was untreated and newly diagnosed. Amplification of TCR beta CDR3 was performed by multiplex PCR with 32 V and 13 J primers. TCRdb re-analysed the multiplex PCR reads in MiXCR, keeping a single row per CDR3 protein. Counted here are about 15,000 distinct CDR3 sequences, under 30% occurring once; the ten biggest clones make up roughly 4%. The specimen was lung tumor tissue. The receptors here all came from a man in his forties or fifties with non-small cell lung cancer.

This chain's CDR3 is CASSQGWETSDTQYF. In DNA, the CDR3 is TGTGCCAGCAGCCAAGGGTGGGAGACGTCAGATACGCAGTATTTT. The chain is built from TRBV3-1 and TRBJ2-3; weak D call: TRBD2 (5 bases). The length of the CDR3 is 15 residues. The germline CDR1 and CDR2 sequences are LGHDT and YNNKEL (reference sequence). V was pared by 1 base and J by 4 bases, with 12 bases between.

The chain combines TRBV5-4 with TRBJ2-3; 7 nucleotides align to TRBD2. The V gene's germline CDR1 is SGHNT and CDR2 YYREEE (reference sequence). After removal of 0 bases from V and 0 bases from J, the junction contained 7 bases not matched to a gene. The CDR3 is 17 residues long. The CDR3 here is CASSLGATSASTDTQYF. The CDR3 nucleotides are TGTGCCAGCAGCTTGGGGGCCACTAGCGCTAGCACAGATACGCAGTATTTT.

As regards this clonotype: Being one base from a much bigger clone, this may be a read error. V and J are TRBV19 and TRBJ1-3; D perhaps matches TRBD1 (6 bases). This CDR3 comprises 14 residues. The germline V gene encodes CDR1 LNHDA and CDR2 SQIVND (reference sequence). This CDR3 is CAGSRSTGGNTIYF. CDR3 in DNA: TGTGCCGGTAGTAGATCGACAGGTGGAAACACCATATATTTT.

Comment on this clonotype: A single base separates this from a much larger clone, so it may be a read error. The chain carries TRBV30 and TRBJ1-5; 7 bases map to TRBD1. The CDR3 runs to 15 residues. Germline loops: CDR1 GTSNPN, CDR2 SVGIG (reference sequence). This CDR3 is CAWSAGTASNQPRHF. Written as DNA, the CDR3 is TGTGCCTGGAGTGCCGGGACAGCCAGCAATCAGCCCCGGCATTTT.

The chain joins TRBV7-9 to TRBJ1-4; 11 bases are a match to TRBD1. The CDR3 extends over 15 amino acids. J lost 8 bases, V lost 3 bases, and 5 bases had no gene match. CDR1 is SEHNR, CDR2 FQNEAQ, per germline (reference sequence). CDR3 loop: CASSFPGTGGEKLFF. CDR3 bases: TGTGCCAGCAGCTTCCCCGGGACAGGGGGGGAAAAACTGTTTTTT.

This chain connects TRBV30 to TRBJ2-5, with TRBD1 identical over 10 bases. Germline V lookup: CDR1 GTSNPN, CDR2 SVGIG (reference sequence). This CDR3 contains 15 residues. The J segment lost 4 bases and the V segment lost 3 bases, leaving 8 bases of the junction unmatched. Written as DNA, the CDR3 is TGTGCCTGGAGCGCCGGGACAGGGGTTCGAGAGACCCAGTACTTC. Its translation is CAWSAGTGVRETQYF. Based on the CDR3 plus reference TRBV30 and TRBJ2-5, the full variable domain is SQTIHQWPATLVQPVGSPLSLECTVEGTSNPNLYWYRQAAGRGLQLLFYSVGIGQISSEVPQNLSASRPQDRQFILSSKKLLLSDSGFYLCAWSAGTGVRETQYFGPGTRLLVL.

The chain combines TRBV27 with TRBJ2-2; D is possibly TRBD2 (7 bases). The ends were cut back, 5 bases at V and 11 bases at J, with 18 bases in the middle. The CDR3 is 14 residues long. The V gene's germline CDR1 is MNHEY and CDR2 SMNVEV (reference sequence). The CDR3 is CASSPRWGGDELFF. The CDR3 DNA follows: TGTGCCAGCAGTCCCCGGTGGGGGGGCGATGAGCTGTTTTTT.

Concerning this clonotype: A read error is possible here, since a much larger clone lies one base away. The V gene is TRBV5-1, the J gene TRBJ2-2, with a tentative D call TRBD2 (5 bases). CDR1 is SGHRS, CDR2 YFSETQ, per germline. This CDR3 is built from 16 residues. This CDR3 is CASSRTWADNTGELVF. CDR3 sequence (DNA): TGCGCCAGCAGCAGGACCTGGGCCGATAACACCGGGGAGCTGGTTTTT.

This clonotype was observed many times. This chain links TRBV5-1 with TRBJ2-5; D gene unclear. The V gene's germline CDR1 is SGHRS and CDR2 YFSETQ. CDR3 length equals 13 residues. Trimming left V 4 bases short and J 0 bases short, with 7 bases between. CDR3 sequence reads: CASSRRDQETQYF. The CDR3 bases are TGCGCCAGCAGCAGACGGGACCAAGAGACCCAGTACTTC.

In this sample, this clonotype turned up many times. The V gene is TRBV2, the J gene TRBJ2-6, with D possibly being TRBD1 or TRBD2 (5 bases each). V lost 3 bases, J lost 4 bases, and 16 bases lay in between. The CDR3 has 17 amino acids. The germline gives CDR1 SNHLY, CDR2 FYNNEI. CDR3 in amino acids: CASSEQGGTGGANVLTF. The CDR3 nucleotides are TGTGCCAGCAGTGAGCAGGGTGGGACGGGCGGGGCCAACGTCCTGACTTTC.

As to this clonotype: The junction and the germline gene differ at one end; a read error may be behind it. The V gene is TRBV7-8, the J gene TRBJ2-7; D is uncertain. The germline gives CDR1 SGHVS, CDR2 FQNEAQ. The CDR3 spans 12 residues. CDR3 in amino acids: CQQLPASGEQYF. The DNA of the CDR3 is TGCCAGCAGCTCCCAGCGTCCGGCGAGCAGTACTTC.

This clonotype was observed a few times. The DNA of the CDR3 is TGTGCCAGCAGCTTGGACTACGGACTAGCGGGCGCCTTCAATGAGCAGTTCTTC. Its translation: CASSLDYGLAGAFNEQFF. The V and J genes are TRBV11-2 and TRBJ2-1; 11 nucleotides align to TRBD2. The germline V gene encodes CDR1 SGHAT and CDR2 FQNNGV. This CDR3 contains 18 residues. The V gene end was trimmed by 3 bases and the J gene end by 6 bases; junction bases not matched to a gene: 13. The whole variable domain, remainder taken from reference TRBV11-2 and TRBJ2-1, is EAGVAQSPRYKIIEKRQSVAFWCNPISGHATLYWYQQILGQGPKLLIQFQNNGVVDDSQLPKDRFSAERLKGVDSTLKIQPAKLEDSAVYLCASSLDYGLAGAFNEQFFGPGTRLTVL.

This clonotype was counted ten times or more. The CDR3 DNA is TGCAGTGCTAGAGCGACGTCAGAGCAGTACTTC. It codes for CSARATSEQYF. The chain combines TRBV20-1 with TRBJ2-7; the D is unclear. The CDR3 has 11 residues. Trimming took 1 base from V and 7 from J, leaving 8 bases between them. Germline V gene lookup returns CDR1 DFQATT and CDR2 SNEGSKA (reference sequence).

This clonotype was recorded a few times. The J gene is TRBJ2-3, the V gene TRBV11-2; perhaps TRBD2 as D (5 bases). The germline gives CDR1 SGHAT, CDR2 FQNNGV. This CDR3 spans 13 amino acids. V was trimmed by 8 bases and J by 6 bases, leaving 15 bases between them. CDR3 sequence reads: CASSPGVKDTQYF. In DNA, the CDR3 is TGTGCCAGCTCCCCCGGGGTTAAGGATACGCAGTATTTT.

Comments on this clonotype: This may stem from a read error, because a much larger clone lies one nucleotide away. The chain joins TRBV11-3 to TRBJ2-7, with TRBD2 matching over 9 bases. The CDR3 sequence is 15 residues long. Germline CDR1 reads SGHNT; CDR2 reads YENEEA. CDR3 in amino acids: CDSSPQREATYEQYF. The CDR3 DNA is TGTGACAGCAGCCCGCAGCGGGAGGCCACCTACGAGCAGTACTTC.

In its sample, this clonotype is large. The chain combines TRBV6-6 with TRBJ2-7; 7 bases are a match to TRBD1. Germline V gene data show CDR1 as MNHNY and CDR2 as SVGAGI (reference sequence). Trimming took 1 base from V and 3 from J; bases not matched to a gene: 9. The CDR3 totals 16 residues. The DNA of the CDR3 is TGTGCCAGCAGTTACTTTCCGGGACAGACACTCTACGAGCAGTACTTC. Its translation: CASSYFPGQTLYEQYF.

This clonotype was found many times. In DNA, the CDR3 is TGCGCCAGCAGCTTGGGTCAGGCTAGCGGACACTACGAGCAGTACTTC. Protein: CASSLGQASGHYEQYF. This rearrangement joins TRBV5-1 to TRBJ2-7; 7 bases match TRBD2. V was pared by 0 bases and J by 3 bases, with 9 bases of the junction left unmatched. Looked up from germline, CDR1 is SGHRS and CDR2 is YFSETQ. This CDR3 has 16 amino acids.

As for this clonotype: A single base separates this from a much larger clone, so it may be a read error. This is likely a read error, given that the CDR3 carries no conserved phenylalanine or tryptophan at its end. The rearrangement links TRBV7-3 to TRBJ1-1; D not certain. Deletions cut 5 bases from V and 1 base from J, with 8 bases between. CDR1 and CDR2 (germline): SGHTA, FQGTGA. The CDR3 has 13 residues. The CDR3 DNA reads TGTGCCAGCAGCACCCAGCGGAACACTGAAGCTTTCCTT. This sequence encodes CASSTQRNTEAFL.

This clonotype appeared a single time. The genes are TRBV6-1 and TRBJ2-2; TRBD1 aligns across 8 bases. The CDR3 totals 13 residues. Germline lookup yields CDR1 MNHNS and CDR2 SASEGT. V lost 11 bases, J lost 1 base, and 3 bases stayed unmatched. CDR3 protein: CAGDRGNTGELFF. For the CDR3, the DNA is TGTGCCGGTGACAGGGGGAACACCGGGGAGCTGTTTTTT.

Worth noting for this clonotype: With a much larger clone just one base away, this may be a read error. The chain combines TRBV28 with TRBJ1-2; no clear D. The CDR3 runs 12 residues. Germline loops: CDR1 MDHEN, CDR2 SYDVKM. The V and J ends lost 10 bases and 0 bases respectively, with 9 bases between them. The CDR3 spells CAISQPNYGYTF. DNA for the CDR3: TGTGCCATCAGCCAACCTAACTATGGCTACACCTTC.

This clonotype was detected only a few times. The V call is TRBV29-1, the J call TRBJ2-3; 13 bases match TRBD2. V lost 7 bases and J lost 4; bases outside the gene matches: 11. Germline assignment: CDR1 SQVTM and CDR2 ANQGSEA. This CDR3 comprises 16 residues. The CDR3 DNA reads TGCAGCGCCCGAGGACTAGCGGGAGTCGGGGCAGATACGCAGTATTTT. It translates to CSARGLAGVGADTQYF.

In its sample, this clonotype was seen a few times. The chain couples TRBV4-1 to TRBJ2-2, with TRBD2 as a possible D gene (5 bases). This CDR3 spans 16 amino acids. V lost 1 base, J lost 0 bases, and 9 bases lay in between. Germline values: CDR1 MGHRA, CDR2 YSYEKL. The CDR3 nucleotides are TGCGCCAGCAGCCAAGGATTTAGCGCGAACACCGGGGAGCTGTTTTTT. Translating gives CASSQGFSANTGELFF.

This clonotype was detected ten times or more. The rearrangement uses TRBV7-6 and TRBJ2-7; 7 bases fit TRBD1. The CDR3 is 13 residues long. Germline assignment: CDR1 SGHVS and CDR2 FNYEAQ. J lost 5 bases, V lost 6 bases, and 7 bases had no gene match. CDR3 protein: CASSDRVRNEQYF. The CDR3 DNA sequence: TGTGCCAGCAGTGACAGGGTCAGGAACGAGCAGTACTTC.

This clonotype was detected ten times or more. This chain uses TRBV20-1 with TRBJ2-1; the match to TRBD2 covers 12 bases. V trimming: 2 bases; J trimming: 3 bases; junction bases outside the gene matches: 2. This CDR3 contains 15 residues. Germline assignment: CDR1 DFQATT and CDR2 SNEGSKA (reference sequence). The CDR3 spells CSARLAGGVYNEQFF. The CDR3 DNA reads TGCAGTGCTAGACTAGCGGGAGGGGTCTACAATGAGCAGTTCTTC.

The J gene is TRBJ2-2, the V gene TRBV7-2, with 7 bases identical to TRBD2. This CDR3 comprises 16 residues. CDR1 SGHTA and CDR2 FQGNSA come from the germline V gene. Trimming removed 7 bases from V and 4 bases from J; junction bases left unmatched: 12. CDR3 DNA sequence: TGTGCCAGCAAGACTGTGCAAGCGGGGCCCACCGGGGAGCTGTTTTTT. It codes for CASKTVQAGPTGELFF.

This clonotype was recorded at least ten times. The chain uses TRBV2 and TRBJ2-2; D is undetermined. The germline gives CDR1 SNHLY, CDR2 FYNNEI. The CDR3 spans 13 residues. V shed 6 bases and J shed 1 base, with 6 bases lying between them. The CDR3 coding sequence is TGTGCCAGCAGGAGACGGAACACCGGGGAGCTGTTTTTT. Its translation: CASRRRNTGELFF.

Concerning this clonotype: This could be a read error, since a much larger clone is one nucleotide away. V gene TRBV10-3 combines with J gene TRBJ1-5, with D unresolved. Germline V CDR1 and CDR2: ENHRY, SYGVKD. The CDR3 runs 15 residues. The CDR3 region has the DNA TGTGCCATCAGTGGACCCGGAAATAGCAATCAGTCCCAGCATTTT. Translated: CAISGPGNSNQSQHF.

This clonotype was seen repeatedly, ten times or more. The V call is TRBV20-1, the J call TRBJ1-2; a weak D match, TRBD1 (5 bases). This CDR3 is built from 12 residues. CDR1 DFQATT and CDR2 SNEGSKA come from the germline V gene (reference sequence). V shed 6 bases and J shed 9 bases, with 17 bases lying between them. The CDR3 loop is CSAPGTAKSYTF. As DNA, the CDR3 is TGCAGTGCACCCGGGACCGCCAAGAGCTACACCTTC.

The V and J genes are TRBV4-3 and TRBJ1-2; 7 positions match TRBD1. The CDR3 covers 15 residues. Trimming took 2 bases from V and 5 from J; bases not matched to a gene: 8. CDR1 is LGHNA and CDR2 is YSLEER in the germline V gene. The CDR3 sequence is CASSQTSTGKYGYTF. The CDR3, as DNA: TGCGCCAGCAGCCAAACCTCGACAGGGAAATATGGCTACACCTTC.